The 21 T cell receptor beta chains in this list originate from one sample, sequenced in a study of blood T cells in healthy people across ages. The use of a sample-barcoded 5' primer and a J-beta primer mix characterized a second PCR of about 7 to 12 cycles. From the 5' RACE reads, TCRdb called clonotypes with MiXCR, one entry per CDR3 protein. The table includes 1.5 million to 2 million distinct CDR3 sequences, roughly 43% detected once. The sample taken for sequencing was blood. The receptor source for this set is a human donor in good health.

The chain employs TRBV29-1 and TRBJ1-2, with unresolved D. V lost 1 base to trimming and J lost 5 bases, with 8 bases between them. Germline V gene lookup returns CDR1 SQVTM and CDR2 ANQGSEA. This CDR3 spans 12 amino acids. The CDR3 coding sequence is TGCAGCGTTGAAGTAAGACTTTATGGCTACACCTTC. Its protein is CSVEVRLYGYTF.

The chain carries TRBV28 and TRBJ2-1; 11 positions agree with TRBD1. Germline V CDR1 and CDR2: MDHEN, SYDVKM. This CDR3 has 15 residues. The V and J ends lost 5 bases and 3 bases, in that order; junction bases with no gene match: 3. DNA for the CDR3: TGTGCCAGCAGTAGGACAGGGGGCTACTACAATGAGCAGTTCTTC. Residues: CASSRTGGYYNEQFF.

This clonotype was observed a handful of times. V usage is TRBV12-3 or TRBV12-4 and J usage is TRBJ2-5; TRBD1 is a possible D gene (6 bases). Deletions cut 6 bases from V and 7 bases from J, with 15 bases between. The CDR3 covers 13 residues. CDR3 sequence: CASRTTAQGTQYF. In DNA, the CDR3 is TGTGCCAGCAGGACGACAGCACAGGGGACCCAGTACTTC.

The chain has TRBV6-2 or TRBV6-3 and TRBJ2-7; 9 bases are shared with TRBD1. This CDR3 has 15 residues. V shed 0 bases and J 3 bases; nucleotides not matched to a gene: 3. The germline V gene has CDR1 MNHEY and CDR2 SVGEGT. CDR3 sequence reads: CASSYSGQGNYEQYF. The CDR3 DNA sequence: TGTGCCAGCAGTTACTCCGGACAGGGGAACTACGAGCAGTACTTC.

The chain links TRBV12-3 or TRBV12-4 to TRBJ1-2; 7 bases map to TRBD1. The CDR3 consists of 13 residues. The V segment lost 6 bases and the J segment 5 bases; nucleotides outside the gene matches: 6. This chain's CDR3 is CASSSEGAYGYTF. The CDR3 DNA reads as TGTGCCAGCAGCTCCGAGGGGGCTTATGGCTACACCTTC.

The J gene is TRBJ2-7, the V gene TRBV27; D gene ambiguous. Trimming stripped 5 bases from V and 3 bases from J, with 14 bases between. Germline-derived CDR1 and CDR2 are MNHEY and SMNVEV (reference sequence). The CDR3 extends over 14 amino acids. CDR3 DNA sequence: TGTGCCAGCAGTCTAAAGGGCTTGGTCTACGAGCAGTACTTC. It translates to CASSLKGLVYEQYF.

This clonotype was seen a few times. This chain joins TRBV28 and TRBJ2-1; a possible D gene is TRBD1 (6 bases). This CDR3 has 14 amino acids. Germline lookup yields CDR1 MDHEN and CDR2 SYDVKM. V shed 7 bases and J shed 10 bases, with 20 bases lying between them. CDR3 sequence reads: CASTTPGHSYEQFF. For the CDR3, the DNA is TGTGCCAGCACCACACCGGGACACTCCTACGAGCAGTTCTTC.

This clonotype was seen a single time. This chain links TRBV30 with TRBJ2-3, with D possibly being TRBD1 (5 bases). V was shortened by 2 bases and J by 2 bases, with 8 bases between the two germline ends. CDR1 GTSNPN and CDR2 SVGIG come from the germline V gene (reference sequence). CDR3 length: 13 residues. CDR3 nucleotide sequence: TGTGCCTGGAGTCTGACAGACACAGATACGCAGTATTTT. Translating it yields CAWSLTDTDTQYF.

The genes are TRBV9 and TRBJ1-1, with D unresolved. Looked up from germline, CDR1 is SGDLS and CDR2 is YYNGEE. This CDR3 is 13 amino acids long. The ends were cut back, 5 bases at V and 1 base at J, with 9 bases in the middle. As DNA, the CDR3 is TGTGCCAGCAGGACACGGAGGAACACTGAAGCTTTCTTT. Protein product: CASRTRRNTEAFF.

The CDR3 region is CSVGLGGGSSYEQYF. CDR3 in DNA: TGCAGCGTGGGCCTCGGCGGGGGGAGCTCCTACGAGCAGTACTTC. The V and J genes are TRBV29-1 and TRBJ2-7, with TRBD2 identical over 8 bases. CDR1 is SQVTM, CDR2 ANQGSEA, per germline. The CDR3 covers 15 residues. V lost 6 bases to trimming and J lost 0 bases; unmatched junction nucleotides: 10.

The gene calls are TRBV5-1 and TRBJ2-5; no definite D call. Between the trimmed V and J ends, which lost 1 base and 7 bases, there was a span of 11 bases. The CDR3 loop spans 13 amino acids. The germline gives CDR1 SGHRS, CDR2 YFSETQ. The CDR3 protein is CASSLQSEGTQYF. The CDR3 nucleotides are TGCGCCAGCAGCTTGCAGTCTGAAGGGACCCAGTACTTC.

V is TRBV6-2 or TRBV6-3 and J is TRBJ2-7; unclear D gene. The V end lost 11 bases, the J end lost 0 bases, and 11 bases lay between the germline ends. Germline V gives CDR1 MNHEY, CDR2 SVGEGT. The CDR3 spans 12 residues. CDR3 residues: CASRAVSYEQYF. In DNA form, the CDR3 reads TGTGCCTCCCGGGCAGTCTCCTACGAGCAGTACTTC.

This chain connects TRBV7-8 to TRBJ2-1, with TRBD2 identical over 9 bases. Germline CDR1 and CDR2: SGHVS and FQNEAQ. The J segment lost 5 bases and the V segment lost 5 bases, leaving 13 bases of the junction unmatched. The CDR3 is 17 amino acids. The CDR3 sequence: CASSHPPGLAENNEQFF. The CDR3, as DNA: TGTGCCAGCAGCCACCCACCGGGACTAGCAGAAAACAATGAGCAGTTCTTC.

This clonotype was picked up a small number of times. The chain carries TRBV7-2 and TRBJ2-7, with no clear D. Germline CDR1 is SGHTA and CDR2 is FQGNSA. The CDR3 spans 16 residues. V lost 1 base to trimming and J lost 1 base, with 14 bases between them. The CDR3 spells CASSLVGATGSYEQYF. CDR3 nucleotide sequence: TGTGCCAGCAGCTTAGTCGGCGCCACCGGATCCTACGAGCAGTACTTC.

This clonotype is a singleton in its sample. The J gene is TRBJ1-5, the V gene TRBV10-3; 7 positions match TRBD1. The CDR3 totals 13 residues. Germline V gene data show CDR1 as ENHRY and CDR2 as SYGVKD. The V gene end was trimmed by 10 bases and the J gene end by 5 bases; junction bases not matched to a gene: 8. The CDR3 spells CATRQGEDQPQHF. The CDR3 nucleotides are TGTGCCACTCGGCAGGGGGAAGATCAGCCCCAGCATTTT.

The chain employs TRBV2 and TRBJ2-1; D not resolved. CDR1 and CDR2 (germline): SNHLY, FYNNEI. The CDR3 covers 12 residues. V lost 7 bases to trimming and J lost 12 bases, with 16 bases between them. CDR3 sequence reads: CASNLFAVRQFF. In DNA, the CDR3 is TGTGCCAGCAACCTTTTCGCAGTGCGGCAGTTCTTC.

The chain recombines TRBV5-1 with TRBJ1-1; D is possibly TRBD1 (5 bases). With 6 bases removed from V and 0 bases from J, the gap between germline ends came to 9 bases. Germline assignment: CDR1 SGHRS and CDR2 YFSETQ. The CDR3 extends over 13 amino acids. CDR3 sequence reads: CASTGTVNTEAFF. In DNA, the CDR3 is TGCGCCAGCACCGGGACGGTGAACACTGAAGCTTTCTTT.

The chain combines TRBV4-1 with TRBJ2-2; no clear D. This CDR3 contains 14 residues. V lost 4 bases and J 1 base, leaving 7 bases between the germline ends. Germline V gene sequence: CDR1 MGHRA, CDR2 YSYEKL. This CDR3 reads CASSRVQNTGELFF. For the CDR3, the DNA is TGCGCCAGCAGCCGCGTACAGAACACCGGGGAGCTGTTTTTT.

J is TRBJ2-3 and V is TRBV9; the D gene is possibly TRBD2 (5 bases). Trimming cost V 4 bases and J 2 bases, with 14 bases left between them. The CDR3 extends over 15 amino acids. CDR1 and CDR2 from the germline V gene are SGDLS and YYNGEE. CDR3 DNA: TGTGCCAGCAGCCCGGGAAGGATGGACACAGATACGCAGTATTTT. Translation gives CASSPGRMDTDTQYF.

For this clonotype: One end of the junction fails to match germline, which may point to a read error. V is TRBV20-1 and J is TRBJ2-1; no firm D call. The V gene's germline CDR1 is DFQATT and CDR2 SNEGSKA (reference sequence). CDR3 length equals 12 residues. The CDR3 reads CSARDVALEQFF. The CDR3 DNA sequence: TGCAGTGCGAGAGATGTTGCGTTGGAGCAGTTCTTC.

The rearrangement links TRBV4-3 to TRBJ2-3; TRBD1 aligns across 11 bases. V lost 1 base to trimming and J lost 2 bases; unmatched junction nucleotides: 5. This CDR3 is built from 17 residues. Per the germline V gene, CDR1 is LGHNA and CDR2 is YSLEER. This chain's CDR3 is CASSQGTGGAPTDTQYF. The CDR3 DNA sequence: TGCGCCAGCAGCCAAGGGACAGGGGGCGCCCCCACAGATACGCAGTATTTT.